A single sample is the source of the 15 T cell receptor beta chains below, sequenced in a study of beta chain features in type 1 diabetes. Expressed TCRB transcripts were sequenced because the entire RNA isolate underwent reverse transcription. Clones were read by immunoSEQ multiplex PCR, and TCRdb kept only the in-frame ones, dropping some. The table records around 250,000 clones, around 68% of them present only once. The sequenced material came from naive CD4+ T cells from blood. These receptors originate from a man under 40 in good health.

As regards this clone: The same CDR3 also results from other DNA sequences found in this sample. DNA of the CDR3: TGTGCCTGGAGGGCGGGTGCCAAAAACATTCAGTACTTC. Translating it yields CAWRAGAKNIQYF. This rearrangement joins TRBV30 to TRBJ2-4; a weak D match, TRBD2 (5 bases). Germline V CDR1 and CDR2: GTSNPN, SVGIG (reference sequence). The CDR3 spans 13 residues. The V gene lost 3 bases and the J gene lost 1 base, with 7 bases spanning the gap.

The chain has TRBV28 and TRBJ2-3; possibly TRBD2 for D (6 bases). The length of the CDR3 is 13 residues. Trimming cost V 11 bases and J 0 bases, with 12 bases left between them. CDR1 MDHEN and CDR2 SYDVKM come from the germline V gene. The CDR3 sequence: CAGSSASTDTQYF. CDR3 sequence (DNA): TGTGCCGGATCTAGCGCCAGCACAGATACGCAGTATTTT. Using reference TRBV28 and TRBJ2-3 for the parts outside the CDR3, the full variable domain is DVKVTQSSRYLVKRTGEKVFLECVQDMDHENMFWYRQDPGLGLRLIYFSYDVKMKEKGDIPEGYSVSREKKERFSLILESASTNQTSMYLCAGSSASTDTQYFGPGTRLTVL.

This clone was recorded only once. The rearrangement uses TRBV7-9 and TRBJ2-4; D is uncertain. Germline CDR1 SEHNR, CDR2 FQNEAQ (reference sequence). Between the trimmed V and J ends, which lost 1 base and 0 bases, there was a span of 7 bases. This CDR3 has 15 residues. In nucleotides, the CDR3 is TGTGCCAGCAGCTTAGGACCTTTAGCCAAAAACATTCAGTACTTC. This sequence encodes CASSLGPLAKNIQYF.

The chain joins TRBV11-2 to TRBJ2-1, with 8 bases that match TRBD1. Trimming removed 5 bases from V and 5 bases from J; junction bases left unmatched: 2. CDR3 size: 13 residues. Germline values: CDR1 SGHAT, CDR2 FQNNGV. The CDR3 sequence: CASSGQGNNEQFF. The CDR3 coding sequence is TGTGCCAGCAGCGGACAGGGAAACAATGAGCAGTTCTTC.

J is TRBJ2-7 and V is TRBV14, with D perhaps matching TRBD1 (5 bases). The CDR3 is 12 residues long. From germline, CDR1 is SGHDN and CDR2 FVKESK. V lost 5 bases and J 3 bases, leaving 8 bases between the germline ends. The DNA of the CDR3 is TGTGCCAGCAGCGCGACAGTCTACGAGCAGTACTTC. Its protein is CASSATVYEQYF.

The chain carries TRBV29-1 and TRBJ2-1; 7 bases map to TRBD1. The CDR3 is 15 amino acids. Unmatched junction bases numbered 12, after V lost 4 bases and J lost 6 bases. Germline-derived CDR1 and CDR2 are SQVTM and ANQGSEA. As DNA, the CDR3 is TGCAGCGTTGCTATAAGTCTAGGACAGGTCAATGAGCAGTTCTTC. Its translation is CSVAISLGQVNEQFF.

The rearrangement links TRBV30 to TRBJ1-3; no reliable D call. The germline V and J ends were trimmed by 1 base and 0 bases, with 7 bases remaining between them. CDR1 is GTSNPN, CDR2 SVGIG, per germline (reference sequence). The CDR3 loop spans 14 amino acids. The CDR3 loop reads CAWSGTRSGNTIYF. Written as DNA, the CDR3 is TGTGCCTGGAGTGGTACCCGCTCTGGAAACACCATATATTTT.

This clone was seen only a few times. The chain links TRBV29-1 to TRBJ1-1; perhaps TRBD1 as D (5 bases). The V gene lost 6 bases and the J gene lost 0 bases, with 11 bases spanning the gap. Germline-derived CDR1 and CDR2 are SQVTM and ANQGSEA. The CDR3 covers 13 residues. The chain's CDR3 is CSVLGRLNTEAFF. The CDR3 DNA reads TGCAGCGTACTGGGACGGCTGAACACTGAAGCTTTCTTT.

Only one count was recorded for this clone. The V gene is TRBV2, the J gene TRBJ2-7; TRBD1 matches 8 bases. V shed 5 bases, J shed 3 bases, and the junction held 3 bases outside the gene matches. Germline CDR1 and CDR2: SNHLY and FYNNEI. This CDR3 is 13 amino acids long. This CDR3 reads CASSRDRLYEQYF. DNA of the CDR3: TGTGCCAGCAGTCGGGACAGGCTCTACGAGCAGTACTTC.

This clone was observed a single time. The rearrangement uses TRBV30 and TRBJ1-2; a possible D gene is TRBD1 (5 bases). Looked up from germline, CDR1 is GTSNPN and CDR2 is SVGIG (reference sequence). This CDR3 has 13 residues. V was clipped by 2 bases and J by 6 bases, with 13 bases between them. This CDR3 is CAWSFGAADGYTF. CDR3 nucleotides: TGTGCCTGGAGTTTCGGGGCCGCTGATGGCTACACCTTC.

V is TRBV25-1 and J is TRBJ2-4, with 7 bases that match TRBD2. The CDR3 consists of 14 residues. The V segment lost 8 bases and the J segment 3 bases; nucleotides outside the gene matches: 7. CDR1 MGHDK and CDR2 SYGVNS come from the germline V gene. Written as DNA, the CDR3 is TGTGCCAGCGCTGCCAGGACTAGCAAAAACATTCAGTACTTC. Its protein product is CASAARTSKNIQYF.

The chain couples TRBV29-1 to TRBJ2-3; TRBD2 agrees at 9 bases. Germline values: CDR1 SQVTM, CDR2 ANQGSEA. V lost 7 bases to trimming and J lost 0 bases; unmatched junction nucleotides: 8. The CDR3 loop spans 15 amino acids. CDR3 region: CSARGLAASTDTQYF. In DNA, the CDR3 is TGCAGCGCCCGGGGACTAGCAGCTAGCACAGATACGCAGTATTTT.

V is TRBV15 and J is TRBJ1-6; D possibly corresponds to TRBD1 (5 bases). CDR3 length: 16 amino acids. Germline CDR1 is LNHNV and CDR2 is YYDKDF (reference sequence). Trimming stripped 0 bases from V and 7 bases from J, with 13 bases between. The CDR3 nucleotides are TGTGCCACCAGCAGAGATCAGGGTCTTAGGAATTCACCCCTCCACTTT. Protein sequence: CATSRDQGLRNSPLHF.

The chain carries TRBV6-5 and TRBJ2-7; no clear D. V shed 4 bases and J shed 0 bases, with 16 bases lying between them. The CDR3 runs 16 residues. Germline assignment: CDR1 MNHEY and CDR2 SVGAGI. The CDR3 loop reads CASSSNRAGSSYEQYF. As DNA, the CDR3 is TGTGCCAGCAGTTCCAATAGGGCTGGAAGCTCCTACGAGCAGTACTTC.

The chain couples TRBV10-3 to TRBJ2-1, with 8 bases lining up with TRBD2. Germline CDR1 and CDR2: ENHRY and SYGVKD. Germline trimming cut 6 bases from V and 4 bases from J; bases unmatched to any gene: 5. This CDR3 contains 14 residues. The chain's CDR3 is CAISGTRLYNEQFF. In DNA, the CDR3 is TGTGCCATCAGCGGGACTAGGCTTTACAATGAGCAGTTCTTC.